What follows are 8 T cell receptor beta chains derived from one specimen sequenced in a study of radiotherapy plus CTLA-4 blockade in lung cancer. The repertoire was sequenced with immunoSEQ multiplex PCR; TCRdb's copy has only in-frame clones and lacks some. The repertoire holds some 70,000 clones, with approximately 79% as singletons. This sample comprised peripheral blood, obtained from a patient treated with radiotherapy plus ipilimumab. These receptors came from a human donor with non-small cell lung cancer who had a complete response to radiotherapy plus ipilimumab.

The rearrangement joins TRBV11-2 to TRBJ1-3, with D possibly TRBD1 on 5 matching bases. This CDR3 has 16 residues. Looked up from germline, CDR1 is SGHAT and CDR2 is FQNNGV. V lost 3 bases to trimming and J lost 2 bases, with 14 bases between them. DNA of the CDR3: TGTGCCAGCAGCTTCAGAACCCGGGACGCTGGAAACACCATATATTTT. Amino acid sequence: CASSFRTRDAGNTIYF.

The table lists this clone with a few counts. CDR3 nucleotide sequence: TGTGCCAGCAGCATACAGCAAACCTATGGCTACACCTTC. Translation: CASSIQQTYGYTF. The rearrangement joins TRBV6-1 to TRBJ1-2; no definite D call. Germline lookup yields CDR1 MNHNS and CDR2 SASEGT. The CDR3 totals 13 residues. Trimming removed 6 bases at V and 4 bases at J, with 12 bases between.

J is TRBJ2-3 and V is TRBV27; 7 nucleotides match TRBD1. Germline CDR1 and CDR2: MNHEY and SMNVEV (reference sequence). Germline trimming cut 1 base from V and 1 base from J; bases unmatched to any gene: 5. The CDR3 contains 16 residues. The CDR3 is CASSLFPGTGTDTQYF. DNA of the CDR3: TGTGCCAGCAGTTTATTCCCCGGGACAGGCACAGATACGCAGTATTTT.

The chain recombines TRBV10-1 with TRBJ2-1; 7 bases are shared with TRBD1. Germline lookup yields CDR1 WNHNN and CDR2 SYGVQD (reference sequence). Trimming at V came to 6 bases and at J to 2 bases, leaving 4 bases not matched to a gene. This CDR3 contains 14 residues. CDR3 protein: CASSQGQAYNEQFF. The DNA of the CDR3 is TGCGCCAGCAGCCAAGGACAGGCCTACAATGAGCAGTTCTTC.

This CDR3 reads CATSRDRVAYEQYV. The CDR3 bases are TGTGCCACCAGCAGAGATCGGGTAGCGTACGAGCAGTACGTC. This chain uses TRBV15 with TRBJ2-7; a possible D gene is TRBD2 (5 bases). The CDR3 is 14 residues long. V lost 0 bases and J 4 bases, leaving 10 bases between the germline ends. CDR1 is LNHNV and CDR2 is YYDKDF in the germline V gene (reference sequence).

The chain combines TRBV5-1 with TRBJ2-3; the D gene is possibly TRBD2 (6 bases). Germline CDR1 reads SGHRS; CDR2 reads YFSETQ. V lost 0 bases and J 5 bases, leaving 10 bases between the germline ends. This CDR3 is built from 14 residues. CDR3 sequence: CASSLALGGDTQYF. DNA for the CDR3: TGCGCCAGCAGCTTGGCGCTGGGGGGAGATACGCAGTATTTT.

CDR3 in amino acids: CASSVATGSYGYTF. CDR3 nucleotide sequence: TGTGCCAGCAGCGTAGCTACGGGGTCCTATGGCTACACCTTC. The V gene is TRBV9, the J gene TRBJ1-2; no clear D gene. The germline V gene encodes CDR1 SGDLS and CDR2 YYNGEE. The CDR3 is 14 residues long. V was shortened by 0 bases and J by 4 bases, with 10 bases between the two germline ends.

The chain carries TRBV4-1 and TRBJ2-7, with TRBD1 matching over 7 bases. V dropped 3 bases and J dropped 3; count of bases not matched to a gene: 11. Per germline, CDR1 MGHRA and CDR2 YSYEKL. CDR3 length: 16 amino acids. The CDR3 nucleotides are TGCGCCAGCAGCCAGGCCCACAGGGGTAGGCTCTACGAGCAGTACTTC. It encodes CASSQAHRGRLYEQYF.